This T cell receptor beta chain was sequenced in a study of beta chain features in type 1 diabetes. The V end lost 6 bases, the J end lost 4 bases, and 15 bases lay between the germline ends. Germline-derived CDR1 and CDR2 are MGHDK and SYGVNS. The CDR3 extends over 14 amino acids. The whole isolated RNA underwent reverse transcription, so sequencing captured expressed TCRB transcripts. Assay used: immunoSEQ multiplex PCR; TCRdb lists only in-frame clones, some missing. The sample has 150,000 to 200,000 clones; around 8.3% are singletons. This clone was detected a few times. Antigen specificity is unknown. Sorted populations all exceeded 95% purity. Broader study findings: Insertions were fewer and deletions more numerous at VDJ junctions in type 1 diabetes patients. For Type 1 diabetes patients, all four CD4+ subsets carried TCRB CDR3s that were moderately but significantly shorter.

The sequenced sample consisted of central memory CD4+ T cells from blood. The source is a woman between 18 and 30 years old with type 1 diabetes. V usage is TRBV25-1 and J usage is TRBJ1-2; D gene ambiguous. The DNA of the CDR3 is TGTGCCAGCAGCGGGTCGGAGGCTGGCTATGGCTACACCTTC. This encodes CASSGSEAGYGYTF.